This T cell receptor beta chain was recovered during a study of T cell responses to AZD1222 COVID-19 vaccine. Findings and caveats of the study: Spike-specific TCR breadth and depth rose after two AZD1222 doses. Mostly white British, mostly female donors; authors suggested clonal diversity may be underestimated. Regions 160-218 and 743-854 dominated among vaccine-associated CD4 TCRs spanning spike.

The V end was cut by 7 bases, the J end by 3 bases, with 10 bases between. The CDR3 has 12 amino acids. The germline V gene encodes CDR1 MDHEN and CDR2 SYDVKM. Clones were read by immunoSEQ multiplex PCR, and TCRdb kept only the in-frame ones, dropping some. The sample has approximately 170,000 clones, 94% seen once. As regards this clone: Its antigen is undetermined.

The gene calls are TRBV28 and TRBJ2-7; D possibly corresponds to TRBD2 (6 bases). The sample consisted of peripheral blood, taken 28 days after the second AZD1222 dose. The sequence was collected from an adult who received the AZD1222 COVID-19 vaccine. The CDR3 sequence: CASTDYYYEQYF. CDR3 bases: TGTGCCAGCACGGACTACTACTACGAGCAGTACTTC. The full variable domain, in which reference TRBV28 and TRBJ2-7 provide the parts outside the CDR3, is DVKVTQSSRYLVKRTGEKVFLECVQDMDHENMFWYRQDPGLGLRLIYFSYDVKMKEKGDIPEGYSVSREKKERFSLILESASTNQTSMYLCASTDYYYEQYFGPGTRLTVT.